This T cell receptor (beta chain) stems from a study of persistence of HIV-infected CD4 T cells. At the level of the study: Up to about 180 mL blood was drawn at multiple time points; two donors had single-time leukapheresis.

The libraries were made with immunoSEQ version 4 in survey mode. The method was immunoSEQ multiplex PCR; TCRdb's version includes in-frame clones alone and lacks a portion of them. The sample includes 40,000 to 50,000 clones, around 72% of them seen just once. Cells were stimulated with CMV-infected fibroblast lysates at 10 ug/mL. Sorted nonresponding memory CD4+ T cells were CD40L-negative, CD69-negative, CD45RO-high. Before stimulation, PBMCs underwent CD8+ T cell depletion. This clone has just a few counts. Antigen: not known. Notes on the study in general: TCRbeta richness was lower in CMV- and Gag-responding cells than in anti-CD3/anti-CD28-responding cells. TCR oligoclonality correlated with proviral oligoclonality in the same sorted populations.

The TCR was taken from an adult man with HIV who was CMV-seropositive. The sequencing here drew on CD4+ T cells sorted from PBMCs after approximately 18-hour stimulation, taken from a patient who received antiretroviral therapy.

The CDR3 DNA is TGTGCCAGCAGTTACAGAATGAGCACAGATACGCAGTATTTT. Its protein product is CASSYRMSTDTQYF. The V call is TRBV6-2 or TRBV6-3, the J call TRBJ2-3; D gene ambiguous. The CDR3 sequence is 14 residues long. Germline V gene lookup returns CDR1 MNHEY and CDR2 SVGEGT. The germline V and J ends were trimmed by 2 bases and 0 bases, with 6 bases remaining between them.